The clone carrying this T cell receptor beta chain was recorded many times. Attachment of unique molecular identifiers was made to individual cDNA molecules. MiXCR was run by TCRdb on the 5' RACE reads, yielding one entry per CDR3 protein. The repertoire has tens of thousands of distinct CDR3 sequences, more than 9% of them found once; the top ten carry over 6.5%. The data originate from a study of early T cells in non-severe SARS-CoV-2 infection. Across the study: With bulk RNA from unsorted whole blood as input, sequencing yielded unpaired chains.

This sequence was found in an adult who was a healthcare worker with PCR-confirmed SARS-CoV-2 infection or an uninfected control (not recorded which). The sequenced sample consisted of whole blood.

CDR3 DNA sequence: TGTGCCAGTAGTATAGGGAGTGGGGGGATCCAAGGTTCTAGCGGGATTGGCAATGAGCAGTTCTTC. Protein product: CASSIGSGGIQGSSGIGNEQFF. V usage is TRBV19 and J usage is TRBJ2-1; the match to TRBD2 covers 9 bases. Trimming at V came to 1 base and at J to 6 bases, leaving 25 bases not matched to a gene. Per the germline V gene, CDR1 is LNHDA and CDR2 is SQIVND (reference sequence). CDR3 size: 22 residues.